This T cell receptor (beta chain) was sequenced in a study of OX40 agonist ivuxolimab in advanced cancers. Per the germline V gene, CDR1 is SGHRS and CDR2 is YFSETQ. Trimming removed 0 bases from V and 3 bases from J, with 4 bases in between. This CDR3 is 13 amino acids long. Libraries were prepared by immunoSEQ multiplex PCR; TCRdb keeps only in-frame clonotypes and omits some of them. The sample carries 95,000 to 100,000 clones, about 80% recorded once. Sequences were derived from CD4+ or CD8+ T cells sorted from blood, sampled in a trial of the OX40 agonist ivuxolimab. The chain joins TRBV5-1 to TRBJ2-1; D uncertain. The receptor was derived from an adult with an advanced solid tumor such as melanoma, head and neck, liver or kidney cancer. The CDR3 bases are TGCGCCAGCAGCTTGGCTTACTACAATGAGCAGTTCTTC. It encodes CASSLAYYNEQFF. The entire variable domain, with the rest obtained from reference TRBV5-1 and TRBJ2-1, is as follows: KAGVTQTPRYLIKTRGQQVTLSCSPISGHRSVSWYQQTPGQGLQFLFEYFSETQRNKGNFPGRFSGRQFSNSRSEMNVSTLELGDSALYLCASSLAYYNEQFFGPGTRLTVL.